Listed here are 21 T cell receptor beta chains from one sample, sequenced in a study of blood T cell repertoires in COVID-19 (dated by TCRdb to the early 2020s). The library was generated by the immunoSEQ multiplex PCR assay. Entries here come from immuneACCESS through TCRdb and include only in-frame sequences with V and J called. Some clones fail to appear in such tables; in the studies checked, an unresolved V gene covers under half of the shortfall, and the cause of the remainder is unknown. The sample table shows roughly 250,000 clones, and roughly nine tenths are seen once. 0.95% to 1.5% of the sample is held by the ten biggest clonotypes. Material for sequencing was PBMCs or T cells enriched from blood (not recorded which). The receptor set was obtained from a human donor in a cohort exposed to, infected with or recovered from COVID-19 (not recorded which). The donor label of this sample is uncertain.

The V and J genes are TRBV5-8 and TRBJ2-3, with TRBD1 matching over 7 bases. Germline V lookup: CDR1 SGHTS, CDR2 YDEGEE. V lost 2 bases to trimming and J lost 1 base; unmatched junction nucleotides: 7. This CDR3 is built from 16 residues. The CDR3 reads CASSFDRASGTDTQYF. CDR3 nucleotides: TGTGCCAGCAGCTTCGACAGGGCTTCAGGCACAGATACGCAGTATTTT.

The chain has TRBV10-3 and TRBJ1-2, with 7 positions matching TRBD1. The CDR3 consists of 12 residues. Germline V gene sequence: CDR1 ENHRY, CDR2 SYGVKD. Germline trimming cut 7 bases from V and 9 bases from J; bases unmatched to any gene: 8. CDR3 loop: CAITQDRESYTF. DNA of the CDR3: TGTGCCATCACCCAAGACAGGGAAAGCTACACCTTC.

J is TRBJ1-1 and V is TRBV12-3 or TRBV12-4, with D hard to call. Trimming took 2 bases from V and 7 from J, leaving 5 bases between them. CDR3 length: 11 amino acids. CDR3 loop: CASSLPGEAFF. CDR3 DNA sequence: TGTGCCAGCAGTTTACCCGGTGAAGCTTTCTTT.

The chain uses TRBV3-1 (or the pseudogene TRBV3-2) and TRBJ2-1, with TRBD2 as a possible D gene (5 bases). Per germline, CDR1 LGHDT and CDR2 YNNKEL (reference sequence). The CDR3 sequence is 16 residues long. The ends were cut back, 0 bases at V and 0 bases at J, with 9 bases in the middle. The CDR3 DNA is TGTGCCAGCAGCCAAGACTCCGGAGGCTCCTACAATGAGCAGTTCTTC. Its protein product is CASSQDSGGSYNEQFF.

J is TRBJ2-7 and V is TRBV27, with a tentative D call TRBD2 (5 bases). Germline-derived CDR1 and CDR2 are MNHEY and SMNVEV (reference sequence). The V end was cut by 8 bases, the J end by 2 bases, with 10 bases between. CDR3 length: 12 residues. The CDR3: CASETTPYEQYF. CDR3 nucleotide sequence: TGTGCCAGCGAGACTACCCCCTACGAGCAGTACTTC.

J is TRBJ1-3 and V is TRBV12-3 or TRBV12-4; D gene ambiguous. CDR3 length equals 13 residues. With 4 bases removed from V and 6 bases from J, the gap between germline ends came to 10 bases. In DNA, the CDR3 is TGTGCCAGCAGTTCACGGGTCTCAAACACCATATATTTT. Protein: CASSSRVSNTIYF.

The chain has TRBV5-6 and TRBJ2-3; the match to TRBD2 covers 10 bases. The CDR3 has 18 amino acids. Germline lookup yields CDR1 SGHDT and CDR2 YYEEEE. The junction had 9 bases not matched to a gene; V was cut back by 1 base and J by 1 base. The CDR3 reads CASSLIQRGGYGTDTQYF. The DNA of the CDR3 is TGTGCCAGCAGCTTGATCCAGCGGGGGGGCTACGGCACAGATACGCAGTATTTT.

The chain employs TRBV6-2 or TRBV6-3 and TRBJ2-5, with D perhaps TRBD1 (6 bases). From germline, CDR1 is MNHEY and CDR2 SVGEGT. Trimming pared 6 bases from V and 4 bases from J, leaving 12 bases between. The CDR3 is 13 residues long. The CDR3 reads CASSEQGIETQYF. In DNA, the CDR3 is TGTGCCAGCAGCGAACAGGGAATAGAGACCCAGTACTTC.

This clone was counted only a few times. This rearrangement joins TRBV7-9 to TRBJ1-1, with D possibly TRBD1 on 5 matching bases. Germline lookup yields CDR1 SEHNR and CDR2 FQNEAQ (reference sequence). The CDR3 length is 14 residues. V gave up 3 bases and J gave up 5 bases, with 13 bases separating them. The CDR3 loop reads CASSFQGWDTEAFF. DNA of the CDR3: TGTGCCAGCAGCTTCCAGGGATGGGATACTGAAGCTTTCTTT.

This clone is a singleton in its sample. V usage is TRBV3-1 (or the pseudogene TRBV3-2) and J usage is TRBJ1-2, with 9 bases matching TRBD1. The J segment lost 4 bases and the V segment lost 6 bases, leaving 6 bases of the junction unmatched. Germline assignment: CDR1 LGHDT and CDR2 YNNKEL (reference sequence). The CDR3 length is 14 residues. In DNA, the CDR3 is TGTGCCAGCAGACTGACAGGGGGGGCCTATGGCTACACCTTC. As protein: CASRLTGGAYGYTF.

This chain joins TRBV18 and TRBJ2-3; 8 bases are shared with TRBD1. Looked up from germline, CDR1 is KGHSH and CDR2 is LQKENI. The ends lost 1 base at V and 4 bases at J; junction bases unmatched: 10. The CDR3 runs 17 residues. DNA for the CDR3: TGTGCCAGCTCACCACTTCCCACACAGGGGGGCGCAGATACGCAGTATTTT. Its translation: CASSPLPTQGGADTQYF.

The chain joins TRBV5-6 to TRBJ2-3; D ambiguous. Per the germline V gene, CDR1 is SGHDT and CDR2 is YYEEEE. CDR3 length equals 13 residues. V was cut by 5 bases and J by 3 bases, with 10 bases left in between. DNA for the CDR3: TGTGCCAGCAGATCACTAATAACAGATACGCAGTATTTT. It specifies CASRSLITDTQYF.

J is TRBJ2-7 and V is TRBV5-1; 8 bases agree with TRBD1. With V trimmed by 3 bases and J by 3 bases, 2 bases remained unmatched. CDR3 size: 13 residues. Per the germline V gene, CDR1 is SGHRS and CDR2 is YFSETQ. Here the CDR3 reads CASSSTGGYEQYF. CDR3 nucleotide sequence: TGCGCCAGCAGCTCCACAGGGGGCTACGAGCAGTACTTC.

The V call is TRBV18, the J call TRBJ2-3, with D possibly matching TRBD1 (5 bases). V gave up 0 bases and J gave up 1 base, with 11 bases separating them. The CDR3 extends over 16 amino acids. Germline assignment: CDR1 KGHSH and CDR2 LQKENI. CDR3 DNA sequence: TGTGCCAGCTCACCACCGGGGCAGGGCGGCACAGATACGCAGTATTTT. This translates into CASSPPGQGGTDTQYF. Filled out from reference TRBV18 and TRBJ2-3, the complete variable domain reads NAGVMQNPRHLVRRRGQEARLRCSPMKGHSHVYWYRQLPEEGLKFMVYLQKENIIDESGMPKERFSAEFPKEGPSILRIQQVVRGDSAAYFCASSPPGQGGTDTQYFGPGTRLTVL.

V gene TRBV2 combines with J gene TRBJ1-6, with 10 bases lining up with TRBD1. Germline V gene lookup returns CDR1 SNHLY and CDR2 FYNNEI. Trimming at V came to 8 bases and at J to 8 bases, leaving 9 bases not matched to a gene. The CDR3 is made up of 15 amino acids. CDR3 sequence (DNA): TGTGCCAGCTATTTGGACAGGGGGAATCATTCACCCCTCCACTTT. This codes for CASYLDRGNHSPLHF.

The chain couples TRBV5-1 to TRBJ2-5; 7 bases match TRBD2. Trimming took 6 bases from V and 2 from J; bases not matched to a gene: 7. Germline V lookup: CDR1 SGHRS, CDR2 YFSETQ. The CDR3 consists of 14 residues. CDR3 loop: CASTTLGGQETQYF. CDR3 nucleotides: TGCGCCAGCACCACCCTGGGGGGGCAAGAGACCCAGTACTTC.

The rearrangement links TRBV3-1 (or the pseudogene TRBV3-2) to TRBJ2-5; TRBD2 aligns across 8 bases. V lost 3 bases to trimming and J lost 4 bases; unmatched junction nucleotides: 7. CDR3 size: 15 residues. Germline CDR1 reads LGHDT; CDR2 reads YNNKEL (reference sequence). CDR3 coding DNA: TGTGCCAGCAGCCAGACTAGCGCGACAGGAGAGACCCAGTACTTC. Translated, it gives CASSQTSATGETQYF.

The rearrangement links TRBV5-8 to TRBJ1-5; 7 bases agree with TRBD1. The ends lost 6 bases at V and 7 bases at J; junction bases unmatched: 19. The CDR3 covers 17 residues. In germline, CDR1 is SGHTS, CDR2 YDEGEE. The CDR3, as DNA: TGTGCCAGCAAGGTGACAGGGCAGCCGGAAAGGAGGCAGCCCCAGCATTTT. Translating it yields CASKVTGQPERRQPQHF.

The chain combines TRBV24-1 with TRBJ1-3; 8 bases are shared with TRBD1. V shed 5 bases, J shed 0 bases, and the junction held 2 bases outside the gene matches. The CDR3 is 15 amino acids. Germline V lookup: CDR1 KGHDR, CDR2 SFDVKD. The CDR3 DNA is TGTGCCACCAGTGTCGGGACAGGCTCTGGAAACACCATATATTTT. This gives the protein CATSVGTGSGNTIYF.

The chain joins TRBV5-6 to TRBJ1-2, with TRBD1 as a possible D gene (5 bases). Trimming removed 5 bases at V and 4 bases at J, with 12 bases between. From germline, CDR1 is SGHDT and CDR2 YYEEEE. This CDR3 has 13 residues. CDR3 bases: TGTGCCAGCAGACAGGACAAGGCCTATGGCTACACCTTC. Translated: CASRQDKAYGYTF.

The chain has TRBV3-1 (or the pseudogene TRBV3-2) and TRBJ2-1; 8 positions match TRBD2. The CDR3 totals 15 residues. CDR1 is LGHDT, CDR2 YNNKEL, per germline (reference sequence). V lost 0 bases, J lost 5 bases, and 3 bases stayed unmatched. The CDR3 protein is CASSQDSRGDNEQFF. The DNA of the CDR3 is TGTGCCAGCAGCCAAGATTCGCGGGGGGACAATGAGCAGTTCTTC.